These 30 T cell receptor beta chains came from one sample sequenced in a study of blood T cell repertoires in COVID-19. The method was immunoSEQ multiplex PCR; TCRdb's version includes in-frame clones alone and lacks a portion of them. The sample holds roughly 190,000 clones, under 90% seen once. Material: peripheral blood. These receptors came from a young man with active or convalescent COVID-19.

The gene calls are TRBV24-1 and TRBJ2-5; 10 nucleotides match TRBD2. Germline CDR1 reads KGHDR; CDR2 reads SFDVKD. This CDR3 region has 17 residues. The ends lost 4 bases at V and 0 bases at J; junction bases unmatched: 7. Written as DNA, the CDR3 is TGTGCCACCAGTGACCCAGGACTAGCGGAGTACCAAGAGACCCAGTACTTC. Amino acid sequence: CATSDPGLAEYQETQYF.

CDR3 region: CASSPDRAGGTIYF. The CDR3 DNA follows: TGCGCCAGCAGCCCTGACAGGGCAGGGGGCACCATATATTTT. V and J are TRBV5-1 and TRBJ1-3, with 7 bases lining up with TRBD1. CDR3 length: 14 amino acids. Trimming removed 4 bases from V and 9 bases from J; junction bases left unmatched: 10. Germline V gene data show CDR1 as SGHRS and CDR2 as YFSETQ.

The chain links TRBV30 to TRBJ1-4, with 7 bases that match TRBD1. The CDR3 has 15 amino acids. Germline V gene data show CDR1 as GTSNPN and CDR2 as SVGIG (reference sequence). Germline trimming cut 7 bases from V and 7 bases from J; bases unmatched to any gene: 15. The CDR3 DNA sequence: TGTGCCTCGAAACGACAGGGCACTTGGTCTGAAAAACTGTTTTTT. Its translation is CASKRQGTWSEKLFF.

The V and J genes are TRBV6-6 and TRBJ1-6; weak D call: TRBD1 (5 bases). The CDR3 is 15 amino acids. Trimming took off 6 bases at V and 14 bases at J, with 23 bases between the two ends. From germline, CDR1 is MNHNY and CDR2 SVGAGI (reference sequence). The CDR3 nucleotides are TGTGCCAGCAGATTAGACGGCGACTTTCGGGGGACCCTCCACTTT. Its protein product is CASRLDGDFRGTLHF.

The table lists this clone with a few counts. The rearrangement joins TRBV4-2 to TRBJ2-2; 7 bases line up with TRBD1. The germline V gene encodes CDR1 LGHNA and CDR2 YNFKEQ. There are 17 residues in the CDR3. The ends lost 3 bases at V and 0 bases at J; junction bases unmatched: 7. The CDR3 DNA sequence: TGTGCCAGCAGCCACCGCACCGGGACAGCGAACACCGGGGAGCTGTTTTTT. It specifies CASSHRTGTANTGELFF.

The J gene is TRBJ1-2, the V gene TRBV12-3 or TRBV12-4; D gene ambiguous. This CDR3 has 12 amino acids. The V end was cut by 5 bases, the J end by 8 bases, with 12 bases between. The CDR3 DNA reads TGTGCCAGCAGTCCCCCCTTTGGCGGCTACACCTTC. Its protein is CASSPPFGGYTF.

This clone appeared a single time. The V and J genes are TRBV19 and TRBJ2-7, with 10 bases identical to TRBD2. In germline, CDR1 is LNHDA, CDR2 SQIVND (reference sequence). CDR3 length equals 17 residues. The V gene end was trimmed by 5 bases and the J gene end by 4 bases; junction bases not matched to a gene: 14. Here the CDR3 DNA reads TGTGCCAGTAGTCCCGGGACTAGCGTCACGAAGGGGTACGAGCAGTACTTC. Protein product: CASSPGTSVTKGYEQYF.

V gene TRBV7-2 combines with J gene TRBJ2-7; a weak D match, TRBD1 (5 bases). Germline lookup yields CDR1 SGHTA and CDR2 FQGNSA. The CDR3 sequence is 15 residues long. V lost 1 base and J 4 bases, leaving 14 bases between the germline ends. CDR3 sequence: CASSLVPRVPYEQYF. CDR3 nucleotides: TGTGCCAGCAGCTTAGTCCCCAGGGTACCTTACGAGCAGTACTTC.

The rearrangement uses TRBV27 and TRBJ2-1; weak D call: TRBD2 (6 bases). The CDR3 covers 15 residues. Trimming pared 5 bases from V and 0 bases from J, leaving 11 bases between. In germline, CDR1 is MNHEY, CDR2 SMNVEV (reference sequence). In nucleotides, the CDR3 is TGTGCCAGCAGTCTCGCCGGGAGCTCCTACAATGAGCAGTTCTTC. It yields the protein CASSLAGSSYNEQFF.

This chain connects TRBV25-1 to TRBJ2-2, with TRBD2 matching 8 bases. The germline gives CDR1 MGHDK, CDR2 SYGVNS. The CDR3 is 17 amino acids. Trimming at V came to 0 bases and at J to 4 bases, leaving 7 bases not matched to a gene. This chain's CDR3 is CASSEYETGGSTGELFF. The CDR3 DNA follows: TGTGCCAGCAGTGAATATGAGACGGGAGGGAGCACCGGGGAGCTGTTTTTT.

The J gene is TRBJ2-1, the V gene TRBV4-1; 7 bases align to TRBD2. Germline V gene sequence: CDR1 MGHRA, CDR2 YSYEKL. The CDR3 length is 15 residues. The junction had 9 bases not matched to a gene; V was cut back by 2 bases and J by 8 bases. The DNA for the CDR3 is TGCGCCAGCAGCCAACGAGCGGGGACCGAGGATGAGCAGTTCTTC. Protein sequence: CASSQRAGTEDEQFF.

The CDR3 is CASSAGTSPTDTQYF. The CDR3 DNA sequence: TGTGCCAGCAGCGCCGGGACTAGCCCGACAGATACGCAGTATTTT. The V and J genes are TRBV2 and TRBJ2-3; 9 bases map to TRBD2. CDR1 and CDR2 from the germline V gene are SNHLY and FYNNEI. This CDR3 comprises 15 residues. V gave up 6 bases and J gave up 3 bases; unmatched junction bases: 7.

The table lists this clone with a count of one. The chain employs TRBV19 and TRBJ2-7, with D possibly being TRBD1 (7 bases). The CDR3 totals 14 residues. Trimming took 6 bases from V and 5 from J, leaving 17 bases between them. Germline lookup yields CDR1 LNHDA and CDR2 SQIVND (reference sequence). CDR3: CASRDPGGYNEQYV. The CDR3 DNA is TGTGCCAGTAGAGACCCAGGGGGGTACAACGAGCAGTACGTC.

V usage is TRBV6-1 and J usage is TRBJ2-7; D is possibly TRBD2 (6 bases). V was cut by 2 bases and J by 5 bases, with 16 bases left in between. This CDR3 is 15 amino acids long. Per the germline V gene, CDR1 is MNHNS and CDR2 is SASEGT. CDR3 bases: TGTGCCAGCAGTGAACGGGGGACGAGGGGTGACGAGCAGTACGTC. This codes for CASSERGTRGDEQYV.

V and J are TRBV7-9 and TRBJ1-1, with TRBD1 matching 7 bases. Germline V gives CDR1 SEHNR, CDR2 FQNEAQ (reference sequence). The CDR3 covers 16 residues. V lost 2 bases, J lost 5 bases, and 11 bases stayed unmatched. In nucleotides, the CDR3 is TGTGCCAGCAGCTTAAGTCCAGGGGGTGGGAAGACTGAAGCTTTCTTT. Protein sequence: CASSLSPGGGKTEAFF.

J is TRBJ2-5 and V is TRBV11-2, with 10 bases that match TRBD2. The CDR3 has 16 residues. With 4 bases clipped from V and 1 base from J, the junction kept 6 bases outside the gene matches. CDR1 is SGHAT and CDR2 is FQNNGV in the germline V gene. The CDR3 loop reads CASSSPSGGVQETQYF. In nucleotides, the CDR3 is TGTGCCAGCAGCTCCCCAAGCGGGGGGGTCCAAGAGACCCAGTACTTC.

The chain is built from TRBV27 and TRBJ1-5; weak D call: TRBD1 (5 bases). Trimming left V 5 bases short and J 5 bases short, with 13 bases between. CDR3 length: 14 amino acids. The germline V gene encodes CDR1 MNHEY and CDR2 SMNVEV (reference sequence). The CDR3 DNA follows: TGTGCCAGCAGTGGGGCCAGTTTATATCAGCCCCAGCATTTT. This encodes CASSGASLYQPQHF.

V usage is TRBV25-1 and J usage is TRBJ1-2; tentative D call: TRBD1 (5 bases). The germline V gene encodes CDR1 MGHDK and CDR2 SYGVNS. Trimming pared 3 bases from V and 2 bases from J, leaving 7 bases between. There are 13 residues in the CDR3. The CDR3 protein is CASSEAGNYGYTF. DNA of the CDR3: TGTGCCAGCAGTGAGGCAGGGAACTATGGCTACACCTTC.

This clone was observed a handful of times. The chain joins TRBV5-1 to TRBJ2-7, with 12 positions matching TRBD1. Germline V gives CDR1 SGHRS, CDR2 YFSETQ. Trimming removed 2 bases from V and 6 bases from J; junction bases left unmatched: 3. The CDR3 totals 14 residues. CDR3 region: CASSFRDRGLEQYV. The CDR3 nucleotides read TGCGCCAGCAGCTTCCGGGACAGGGGGCTCGAGCAGTACGTC.

V and J are TRBV29-1 and TRBJ2-7; the match to TRBD1 covers 7 bases. This CDR3 region has 12 residues. Germline V gene sequence: CDR1 SQVTM, CDR2 ANQGSEA. Trimming cost V 6 bases and J 2 bases; bases outside gene matches: 4. CDR3 DNA sequence: TGCAGCGTGAGGGACAGTCCCTACGAGCAGTACTTC. Amino acids: CSVRDSPYEQYF.

The J gene is TRBJ1-4, the V gene TRBV12-3 or TRBV12-4, with 7 bases that match TRBD1. CDR3 length: 13 residues. The V and J ends lost 7 bases and 7 bases, in that order; junction bases with no gene match: 6. The CDR3 nucleotides read TGTGCCAGCACCGGACAGGACCTTGAAAAACTGTTTTTT. The encoded protein is CASTGQDLEKLFF.

As DNA, the CDR3 is TGTGCCATCAGTGAGCCCGGGAGGGGGGCCGAAGAAGCTTTCTTT. Its protein is CAISEPGRGAEEAFF. The V gene is TRBV10-3, the J gene TRBJ1-1, with D possibly matching TRBD1 (6 bases). V lost 2 bases and J 8 bases, leaving 18 bases between the germline ends. The CDR3 is 15 amino acids. CDR1 and CDR2 from the germline V gene are ENHRY and SYGVKD.

This chain uses TRBV6-5 with TRBJ1-1; TRBD1 is a possible D gene (5 bases). Germline assignment: CDR1 MNHEY and CDR2 SVGAGI. This CDR3 is built from 14 residues. V gave up 2 bases and J gave up 4 bases, with 11 bases separating them. CDR3 protein: CASSYDGGATEAFF. CDR3 coding DNA: TGTGCCAGCAGTTACGACGGGGGTGCCACTGAAGCTTTCTTT.

The chain combines TRBV6-1 with TRBJ1-5; 8 bases are a match to TRBD1. The germline V gene has CDR1 MNHNS and CDR2 SASEGT. The length of the CDR3 is 16 residues. The V segment lost 1 base and the J segment 3 bases; nucleotides outside the gene matches: 5. CDR3 nucleotides: TGTGCCAGCAGTGAAGGGACAGGGTCTAACAATCAGCCCCAGCATTTT. It is translated as CASSEGTGSNNQPQHF.

The CDR3 loop reads CASSSLAGGVTDTQYF. Written as DNA, the CDR3 is TGTGCCAGCAGCTCCTTAGCGGGAGGGGTCACAGATACGCAGTATTTT. The J gene is TRBJ2-3, the V gene TRBV7-8; 11 bases align to TRBD2. Germline V gene sequence: CDR1 SGHVS, CDR2 FQNEAQ. The CDR3 loop spans 16 amino acids. Trimming cost V 4 bases and J 2 bases; bases outside gene matches: 5.

This chain connects TRBV5-1 to TRBJ1-1; D is possibly TRBD1 (6 bases). V was trimmed by 0 bases and J by 6 bases, leaving 21 bases between them. The CDR3 is 17 amino acids. CDR1 and CDR2 from the germline V gene are SGHRS and YFSETQ. CDR3 sequence (DNA): TGCGCCAGCAGCTTGGGTTCCAGCGGCAGGGGATCATCTGAAGCTTTCTTT. This translates into CASSLGSSGRGSSEAFF.

The chain has TRBV4-3 and TRBJ2-1; the D gene is possibly TRBD2 (6 bases). The V gene's germline CDR1 is LGHNA and CDR2 YSLEER. The V and J ends lost 1 base and 2 bases respectively, with 9 bases between them. There are 15 residues in the CDR3. CDR3 nucleotide sequence: TGCGCCAGCAGCCAAGCTAGCGTACCCTACAATGAGCAGTTCTTC. Translating it yields CASSQASVPYNEQFF.

The V and J genes are TRBV24-1 and TRBJ2-3; D gene unclear. The CDR3 covers 15 residues. The V gene lost 3 bases and the J gene lost 4 bases, with 13 bases spanning the gap. Germline V gene data show CDR1 as KGHDR and CDR2 as SFDVKD. CDR3 protein: CATSDGSRSADTQYF. CDR3 DNA: TGTGCCACCAGTGATGGTAGCCGCAGCGCAGATACGCAGTATTTT.

In DNA, the CDR3 is TGTGCCAGCAGTTCCAAAATTGGCAGGGGGAACGCCTATAATTCACCCCTCCACTTT. Translation gives CASSSKIGRGNAYNSPLHF. This chain joins TRBV28 and TRBJ1-6, with 7 bases lining up with TRBD1. The germline gives CDR1 MDHEN, CDR2 SYDVKM. With V trimmed by 4 bases and J by 2 bases, 14 bases remained unmatched. This CDR3 region has 19 residues.

V gene TRBV19 combines with J gene TRBJ1-6; the D gene is possibly TRBD1 (5 bases). V dropped 7 bases and J dropped 10 bases, with 17 bases sitting between them. This CDR3 has 14 residues. CDR1 is LNHDA, CDR2 SQIVND, per germline (reference sequence). CDR3 in DNA: TGTGCCAGTAACACGGGGGGTGGCTTCTCACCCCTCCACTTT. It specifies CASNTGGGFSPLHF.